Presented here are 11 T cell receptor beta chains from one specimen sequenced in a study of blood T cells in healthy people across ages. Combining a sample-barcoded 5' primer with a J-beta primer mix, a second PCR ran for about 7 to 11 cycles. TCRdb re-called the 5' RACE reads through MiXCR, storing one row per CDR3 protein. The sample has hundreds of thousands of distinct CDR3 sequences, 45% to 65% seen once. Sequenced material: blood. All receptors derive from a man in his 60s in good health.

The V gene is TRBV9, the J gene TRBJ2-1; D not resolved. The germline V and J ends were trimmed by 0 bases and 9 bases, with 16 bases remaining between them. The CDR3 spans 15 residues. Germline V gives CDR1 SGDLS, CDR2 YYNGEE. CDR3 in amino acids: CASSVGVPQLSEQFF. In DNA form, the CDR3 reads TGTGCCAGCAGCGTAGGGGTCCCTCAATTAAGTGAGCAGTTCTTC.

This clonotype came up a few times. The V and J genes are TRBV5-1 and TRBJ1-2, with D maybe TRBD1 (5 bases). This CDR3 comprises 15 residues. CDR1 and CDR2 (germline): SGHRS, YFSETQ. Deletions cut 9 bases from V and 7 bases from J, with 25 bases between. The CDR3 DNA is TGCGCCACCACAACGGGAGGGGCGCAGATTAGTGGCTACACCTTC. Amino acids: CATTTGGAQISGYTF.

The rearrangement uses TRBV2 and TRBJ1-1, with 8 bases matching TRBD1. Germline assignment: CDR1 SNHLY and CDR2 FYNNEI. This CDR3 is 13 amino acids long. The V and J ends lost 6 bases and 4 bases, in that order; junction bases with no gene match: 4. CDR3: CASRDRGSTEAFF. CDR3 nucleotide sequence: TGTGCCAGCAGAGACAGGGGTAGCACTGAAGCTTTCTTT. Together with reference TRBV2 and TRBJ1-1, the CDR3 gives the full variable domain: EPEVTQTPSHQVTQMGQEVILRCVPISNHLYFYWYRQILGQKVEFLVSFYNNEISEKSEIFDDQFSVERPDGSNFTLKIRSTKLEDSAMYFCASRDRGSTEAFFGQGTRLTVV.

The chain carries TRBV6-5 and TRBJ1-6; TRBD1 matches 9 bases. The V gene end was trimmed by 5 bases and the J gene end by 7 bases; junction bases not matched to a gene: 6. The CDR3 is 15 amino acids. Germline assignment: CDR1 MNHEY and CDR2 SVGAGI. The CDR3 region has the DNA TGTGCCAGCAGTCTACAGGGGGCTCGGAATTCACCCCTCCACTTT. It is translated as CASSLQGARNSPLHF.

This clonotype was found a few times. V usage is TRBV5-1 and J usage is TRBJ2-1; 12 nucleotides line up with TRBD2. J gave up 3 bases and V 1 base, and 2 bases lay outside the gene matches. Germline V gene lookup returns CDR1 SGHRS and CDR2 YFSETQ. The CDR3 consists of 16 residues. In nucleotides, the CDR3 is TGCGCCAGCAGCTTGACTAGCGGGGGGAACTACAATGAGCAGTTCTTC. Translated, it gives CASSLTSGGNYNEQFF.

The J gene is TRBJ1-3, the V gene TRBV4-2; maybe TRBD1 (5 bases). There are 12 residues in the CDR3. The germline gives CDR1 LGHNA, CDR2 YNFKEQ. Trimming shortened V by 4 bases and J by 9 bases, and 10 bases separated the two germline ends. The CDR3 nucleotides are TGTGCCAGCAGCCTGGGGGGGGGCACCATATATTTT. Residues: CASSLGGGTIYF.

CDR3 sequence (DNA): TGTGCCAGCAGGGTCGGGACGCTAGATCGGCCCCTCCACTTT. It specifies CASRVGTLDRPLHF. The genes are TRBV28 and TRBJ1-6; D possibly corresponds to TRBD1 (5 bases). The CDR3 is 14 residues long. CDR1 MDHEN and CDR2 SYDVKM come from the germline V gene. Trimming removed 6 bases from V and 13 bases from J, with 19 bases in between.

Concerning this clonotype: The germline gene is not matched at one end of the junction; a read error may be the cause. The chain couples TRBV19 to TRBJ1-2; D gene ambiguous. CDR3 length equals 15 residues. Germline-derived CDR1 and CDR2 are LNHDA and SQIVND (reference sequence). CDR3 sequence: CASSKVQTTNYGNTF. The DNA of the CDR3 is TGTGCCAGTAGTAAGGTACAGACGACTAACTATGGCAACACCTTC.

V usage is TRBV7-2 and J usage is TRBJ1-4; D unresolved. Germline values: CDR1 SGHTA, CDR2 FQGNSA. Trimming left V 5 bases short and J 7 bases short, with 17 bases between. The CDR3 covers 15 residues. DNA of the CDR3: TGTGCCAGCAGCCTCCTGACGGGAGGGAGTGAAAAACTGTTTTTT. Its translation is CASSLLTGGSEKLFF. The full variable domain, with the rest looked up from reference TRBV7-2 and TRBJ1-4, is GAGVSQSPSNKVTEKGKDVELRCDPISGHTALYWYRQSLGQGLEFLIYFQGNSAPDKSGLPSDRFSAERTGGSVSTLTIQRTQQEDSAVYLCASSLLTGGSEKLFFGSGTQLSVL.

This chain connects TRBV29-1 to TRBJ2-6; unclear D gene. This CDR3 is built from 13 residues. Trimming shortened V by 7 bases and J by 2 bases, and 9 bases separated the two germline ends. Germline CDR1 SQVTM, CDR2 ANQGSEA. The CDR3 loop reads CSATRTGANVLTF. The CDR3 DNA follows: TGCAGCGCGACAAGGACTGGGGCCAACGTCCTGACTTTC.

The chain is built from TRBV12-5 and TRBJ2-5, with D perhaps assigned TRBD1 or TRBD2 (5 bases each). Germline V gene sequence: CDR1 LGHNT, CDR2 FRNRAP. V was cut by 7 bases and J by 7 bases, with 16 bases left in between. This CDR3 has 13 amino acids. This chain's CDR3 is CASAPPARGTQYF. CDR3 DNA: TGTGCTAGTGCTCCTCCAGCGAGGGGGACCCAGTACTTC.